The clone carrying this T cell receptor (beta chain) was observed many times. Researchers attached unique molecular identifiers to individual cDNA molecules. MiXCR was run by TCRdb on the 5' RACE reads, yielding one entry per CDR3 protein. The data hold approximately 30,000 distinct CDR3 sequences, with approximately 6.3% observed a single time. This sample is drawn from a study of early T cells in non-severe SARS-CoV-2 infection. Whole-study context: Unpaired chains resulted from sequencing bulk RNA of unsorted whole blood.

Sequencing was carried out using whole blood. The clonotype comes from an adult who was a healthcare worker with PCR-confirmed SARS-CoV-2 infection or an uninfected control (not recorded which).

The CDR3 DNA is TGTGCCAGCAGTTCTGACGGAAACACCATATATTTT. Protein: CASSSDGNTIYF. This chain uses TRBV12-3 or TRBV12-4 with TRBJ1-3; the D is unclear. The CDR3 sequence is 12 residues long. V was trimmed by 4 bases and J by 4 bases, leaving 5 bases between them.